These T cell receptor beta chains were read from a single sample in a study of blood T cells in healthy people across ages. TCRdb used MiXCR to reprocess the 5' RACE reads, holding one entry per CDR3 protein. The table lists almost 1 million distinct CDR3 sequences, roughly half of them singletons. Material: blood. The receptor set was obtained from a woman aged 55-69 years in good health. Both conserved end residues are part of each CDR3. D genes are given only for firm matches. Not all rows give a size; the values are once, few, many and, for expanded clones, a class.

D gene	V gene	clone size	J gene	CDR3 protein	CDR3 DNA
.	TRBV6-6	.	TRBJ2-7	CASAGSREQYF	TGTGCCAGCGCAGGGTCGCGCGAGCAGTACTTC
TRBD1	TRBV7-2	.	TRBJ2-3	CASSLVATGEDTQYF	TGTGCCAGCAGCTTAGTTGCTACAGGGGAAGATACGCAGTATTTT
.	TRBV15	.	TRBJ2-5	CATSRIALMASSKETQYF	TGTGCCACCAGCAGGATCGCCTTAATGGCCTCATCAAAAGAGACCCAGTACTTC
TRBD2	TRBV29-1	many	TRBJ2-5	CSVLRLAGPQETQYF	TGCAGCGTTCTAAGACTAGCGGGACCCCAAGAGACCCAGTACTTC
.	TRBV5-1	few	TRBJ2-3	CASSLDMGHPRSTDTQYF	TGCGCCAGCAGCTTGGATATGGGACACCCGAGGTCGACCGATACGCAGTATTTT
.	TRBV5-1	.	TRBJ2-1	CASSLGNGYNEQFF	TGCGCCAGCAGCTTGGGGAATGGCTACAATGAGCAGTTCTTC
TRBD2	TRBV18	few	TRBJ2-4	CASSPSPGLGGNIQYF	TGTGCCAGCTCACCTTCACCGGGACTAGGAGGAAACATTCAGTACTTC
.	TRBV29-1	many	TRBJ2-7	CSVEDSSYEQYF	TGCAGCGTGGAGGACAGCTCCTACGAGCAGTACTTC
.	TRBV28	.	TRBJ2-3	CASSPQIQGTADTQYF	TGTGCCAGCAGCCCCCAGATCCAAGGCACTGCAGATACGCAGTATTTT
TRBD2	TRBV5-1	.	TRBJ2-3	CASSQASGSASGVDTQYF	TGCGCCAGCAGCCAAGCTAGCGGGAGCGCCTCAGGGGTAGATACGCAGTATTTT
TRBD2	TRBV6-2/TRBV6-3	few	TRBJ2-3	CASTPYKAGVVSDTQYF	TGTGCCAGCACTCCCTACAAAGCGGGAGTAGTATCGGATACGCAGTATTTT
TRBD1	TRBV27	.	TRBJ1-2	CASSSSTGEHTYGYTF	TGTGCCAGCAGTTCGAGCACAGGGGAGCATACCTATGGCTACACCTTC
TRBD2	TRBV5-1	many	TRBJ2-1	CASTSSGAYNEQFF	TGCGCCAGCACTTCTAGCGGGGCTTACAATGAGCAGTTCTTC
TRBD2	TRBV2	few	TRBJ2-5	CASIRTVTSVETQYF	TGTGCCAGCATCAGAACTGTGACTAGCGTTGAGACCCAGTACTTC
TRBD2	TRBV7-9	.	TRBJ2-5	CASTRPGREETQYF	TGTGCCAGCACCCGTCCGGGGAGGGAAGAGACCCAGTACTTC
TRBD2	TRBV2	.	TRBJ2-6	CASGLDSGANVLTF	TGTGCCAGCGGACTAGACTCTGGGGCCAACGTCCTGACTTTC
TRBD2	TRBV20-1	.	TRBJ2-5	CSARDGRGEETQYF	TGCAGTGCTAGAGATGGGCGGGGGGAAGAGACCCAGTACTTC
.	TRBV12-3/TRBV12-4	few	TRBJ1-5	CASTRTVGQPQHF	TGTGCCAGCACTAGGACAGTGGGTCAGCCCCAGCATTTT
.	TRBV5-6	once	TRBJ2-1	CASSIPSRASYNEQFF	TGTGCCAGCAGCATACCAAGCAGGGCCTCCTACAATGAGCAGTTCTTC
.	TRBV2	.	TRBJ2-3	CASSEWRADTQYF	TGTGCCAGCAGTGAATGGCGGGCAGATACGCAGTATTTT
.	TRBV29-1	.	TRBJ2-3	CSVTTIGSRTDTQYF	TGCAGCGTTACCACTATCGGGAGCCGCACAGATACGCAGTATTTT
.	TRBV9	once	TRBJ2-2	CASSVATAPRGATGELFF	TGTGCCAGCAGCGTAGCTACGGCCCCCAGGGGGGCCACCGGGGAGCTGTTTTTT
TRBD2	TRBV20-1	.	TRBJ2-5	CSASPGTSGGETQYF	TGCAGTGCTAGCCCCGGGACTAGCGGGGGAGAGACCCAGTACTTC
.	TRBV4-2	.	TRBJ2-7	CASSQGASNYEQYF	TGTGCCAGCAGCCAGGGGGCATCGAACTACGAGCAGTACTTC
TRBD1	TRBV28	.	TRBJ2-7	CASTPGQIHEQYF	TGTGCCAGCACCCCGGGACAGATCCACGAGCAGTACTTC
TRBD2	TRBV25-1	.	TRBJ2-7	CASSERTSGAYEQYF	TGTGCCAGCAGTGAACGTACTAGCGGGGCCTACGAGCAGTACTTC
TRBD2	TRBV4-3	few	TRBJ2-5	CASSQSGRGYNEQYF	TGCGCCAGCAGCCAAAGCGGGAGAGGCTACAATGAGCAGTACTTC
TRBD2	TRBV6-2/TRBV6-3	.	TRBJ2-1	CASSYAPSGGEIYEQFF	TGTGCCAGCAGTTACGCTCCTAGCGGGGGAGAGATCTATGAGCAGTTCTTC
TRBD1	TRBV4-2	once	TRBJ2-5	CASSQGGSGGTQYF	TGTGCCAGCAGCCAAGGAGGGTCAGGGGGGACCCAGTACTTC
.	TRBV4-2	few	TRBJ2-3	CASSQDHGTNTDTQYF	TGTGCCAGCAGCCAAGATCACGGGACCAACACAGATACGCAGTATTTT
TRBD2	TRBV3-1	.	TRBJ2-4	CASSQDPGREYF	TGTGCCAGCAGCCAGGACCCCGGGAGGGAGTACTTC
TRBD1	TRBV28	few	TRBJ2-7	CASKLQGAYEQYF	TGTGCCAGCAAATTGCAGGGGGCCTACGAGCAGTACTTC
.	TRBV10-3	.	TRBJ2-3	CATRRTVTNTDTQYF	TGTGCCACCAGACGTACCGTGACTAACACAGATACGCAGTATTTT
.	TRBV3-1	few	TRBJ2-3	CASSGEASSFPTDTQYF	TGTGCCAGCAGCGGGGAGGCCAGTTCCTTCCCCACAGATACGCAGTATTTT
.	TRBV6-2/TRBV6-3	.	TRBJ2-7	CASSYRNEQYF	TGTGCCAGCAGTTATAGGAACGAGCAGTACTTC
TRBD2	TRBV24-1	few	TRBJ2-4	CATSASGGSIQYF	TGTGCCACCAGTGCTAGCGGGGGGTCCATTCAGTACTTC
.	TRBV20-1	.	TRBJ2-5	CSAPPGTTQETQYF	TGCAGTGCTCCCCCGGGGACAACCCAAGAGACCCAGTACTTC
.	TRBV9	.	TRBJ2-1	CASSVAGQDEQFF	TGTGCCAGCAGCGTAGCGGGCCAGGATGAGCAGTTCTTC
TRBD2	TRBV7-9	.	TRBJ2-3	CASTVTGTTGTDTQYF	TGTGCCAGCACTGTAACCGGGACTACCGGCACAGATACGCAGTATTTT
.	TRBV14	few	TRBJ1-1	CASSQDRRVEAFF	TGTGCCAGCAGCCAAGACCGTAGGGTTGAAGCTTTCTTT
.	TRBV20-1	.	TRBJ2-1	CSAGNLAYEQFF	TGCAGTGCTGGAAATCTAGCTTATGAGCAGTTCTTC
.	TRBV24-1	.	TRBJ1-5	CATTQGIGNQPQHF	TGTGCCACCACGCAGGGGATCGGCAATCAGCCCCAGCATTTT
.	TRBV5-1	.	TRBJ2-1	CASSFRLEGRGNEQFF	TGCGCCAGCAGCTTCCGTCTGGAGGGACGGGGCAATGAGCAGTTCTTC
.	TRBV6-1	.	TRBJ2-7	CASILGVAGVETQYF	.
TRBD2	TRBV28	few	TRBJ2-7	CASSSGLAGVREQYF	TGTGCCAGCAGTTCCGGACTAGCGGGAGTACGGGAGCAGTACTTC
TRBD2	TRBV5-1	few	TRBJ2-1	CASRGLATYNEQFF	TGCGCCAGTAGAGGACTAGCGACCTACAATGAGCAGTTCTTC
TRBD1	TRBV12-3/TRBV12-4	few	TRBJ1-2	CASSPQGQGAYGYTF	TGTGCCAGCAGTCCCCAGGGACAGGGGGCTTACGGCTACACCTTC
TRBD2	TRBV7-8	.	TRBJ2-1	CASSLRGWEGRDEQFF	TGTGCCAGCAGCTTACGGGGGTGGGAGGGCCGAGATGAGCAGTTCTTC
.	TRBV7-2	.	TRBJ2-5	CASSRPEGRTQYF	TGTGCCAGCAGCAGGCCCGAGGGAAGAACGCAGTACTTC
TRBD2	TRBV7-2	few	TRBJ2-3	CASSYRPQLADITDTQYF	TGTGCCAGCAGCTACAGGCCGCAACTAGCGGATATCACAGATACGCAGTATTTT
TRBD1	TRBV7-2	few	TRBJ2-1	CASSFGQGSNEQFF	TGTGCCAGCAGCTTCGGACAGGGGTCTAATGAGCAGTTCTTC
.	TRBV7-7	.	TRBJ2-2	CASSLADGTGELFF	TGTGCCAGCAGCTTAGCGGACGGCACCGGGGAGCTGTTTTTT
.	TRBV12-3/TRBV12-4	.	TRBJ2-4	CASRDVVDIQYF	TGTGCCAGCAGGGACGTGGTGGACATTCAGTACTTC
.	TRBV3-1	few	TRBJ2-3	CASSPGWGGVSDTQYF	TGTGCCAGCAGCCCCGGGTGGGGCGGAGTGTCAGATACGCAGTATTTT
TRBD1	TRBV7-9	.	TRBJ1-6	CASSLGTGASNSPLHF	TGTGCCAGCAGCTTAGGGACAGGGGCGAGCAATTCACCCCTCCACTTT